In this sample, the clone carrying this T cell receptor beta chain turned up many times. Its antigen remains unidentified. The library targeted TCRbeta and was prepared with unique molecular identifiers. MiXCR was run by TCRdb on the PCR reads, yielding one entry per CDR3 protein. The sample consists of under 850,000 distinct CDR3 sequences, around 13% of them appearing once. V shed 5 bases and J 10 bases; nucleotides not matched to a gene: 10. The CDR3 loop spans 14 amino acids. The data belong to a study of T-cell reconstitution after alpha-beta-depleted transplantation in children. Study findings and constraints: Newly produced T cells mostly accounted for T-cell counts and diversity one year post-transplant. Diversity of TCRbeta at day 60 was high in some patients, arising from surviving recipient T cells and thymic progenitors. The origin of alpha-beta T cells about two months after transplant was reportedly several hundred expanded graft clones.

V usage is TRBV12-3 or TRBV12-4 and J usage is TRBJ2-1, with TRBD1 matching over 8 bases. The receptor was isolated from a girl aged 2-10 years with congenital amegakaryocytic thrombocytopenia, due to receive a stem cell transplant. The starting material was PBMCs, obtained before TCRalphabeta/CD19-depleted stem cell transplant. The CDR3 bases are TGTGCCAGCAGTCAAGAGGACAGGGAAATAGAGCAGTTCTTC. The encoded protein is CASSQEDREIEQFF.